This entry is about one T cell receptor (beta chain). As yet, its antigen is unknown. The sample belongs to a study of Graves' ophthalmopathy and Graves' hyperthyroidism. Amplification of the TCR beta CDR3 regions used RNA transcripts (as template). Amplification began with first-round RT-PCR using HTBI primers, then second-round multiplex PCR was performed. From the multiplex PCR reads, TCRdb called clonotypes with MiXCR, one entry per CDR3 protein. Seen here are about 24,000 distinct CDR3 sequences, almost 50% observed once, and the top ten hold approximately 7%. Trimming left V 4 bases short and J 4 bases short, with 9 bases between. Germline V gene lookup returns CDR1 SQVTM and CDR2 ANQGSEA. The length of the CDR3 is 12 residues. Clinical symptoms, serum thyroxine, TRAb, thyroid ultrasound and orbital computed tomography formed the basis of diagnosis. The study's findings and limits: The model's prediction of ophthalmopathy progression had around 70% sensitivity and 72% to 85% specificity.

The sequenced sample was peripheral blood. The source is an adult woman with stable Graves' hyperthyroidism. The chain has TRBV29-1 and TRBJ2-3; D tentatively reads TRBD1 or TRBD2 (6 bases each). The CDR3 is CSVVGGPDTQYF. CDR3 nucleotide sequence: TGCAGCGTTGTCGGGGGCCCAGATACGCAGTATTTT.